Sequencing of this T cell receptor beta chain was carried out in a study of blood T cells in healthy people across ages. Alongside a J-beta primer mix, a sample-barcoded 5' primer served in a second PCR lasting roughly 7 to 12 cycles. One entry per CDR3 protein, called by TCRdb with MiXCR from the 5' RACE reads. This table holds about 560,000 distinct CDR3 sequences, roughly a quarter found once. Points on this clonotype: Its cognate antigen is unknown.

The CDR3 is 11 amino acids. Per germline, CDR1 MGHDK and CDR2 SYGVNS. General study results and limits: Diversity was estimated from one million T cells, and these estimates were considered underestimates.

This sample also appeared in a second study, on T cells of mothers and their children. This second study says: Each 15 ul cDNA reaction used roughly 1.6 ug RNA; all RNA was used.

The chain uses TRBV25-1 and TRBJ2-5, with D hard to call. The tail of the sequence fits TRBJ2-1 better, so the J call may be wrong. Sequencing was carried out using blood. The sequence was collected from a boy aged 2 to 9 in good health. The CDR3 loop is CASSEWNEQFF. CDR3 sequence (DNA): TGTGCCAGCAGTGAATGGAATGAGCAGTTCTTC.